This T cell receptor (beta chain) was profiled in a study of beta chain features in type 1 diabetes. Study-wide results and caveats: Moderate but significant shortening of TCRB CDR3s was recorded in all four CD4+ subsets from Type 1 diabetes patients.

Expressed TCRB transcripts got sequenced, as all isolated RNA was reverse transcribed. Libraries were prepared by immunoSEQ multiplex PCR; TCRdb keeps only in-frame clonotypes and omits some of them. The sample has about 130,000 clones, approximately 9% seen once. This clone was counted a few times. Its antigen is not identified. The source is a man aged 30 to 39 with type 1 diabetes. Sequenced sample: central memory CD4+ T cells from blood.

The CDR3 reads CASSLEGQPYEQYF. In DNA form, the CDR3 reads TGCGCCAGCAGCTTGGAGGGACAGCCCTACGAGCAGTACTTC. The chain joins TRBV5-1 to TRBJ2-7, with 7 bases lining up with TRBD1. CDR1 and CDR2 (germline): SGHRS, YFSETQ. This CDR3 is built from 14 residues. The ends lost 0 bases at V and 2 bases at J; junction bases unmatched: 2. The complete variable domain, with remaining parts taken from reference TRBV5-1 and TRBJ2-7, reads KAGVTQTPRYLIKTRGQQVTLSCSPISGHRSVSWYQQTPGQGLQFLFEYFSETQRNKGNFPGRFSGRQFSNSRSEMNVSTLELGDSALYLCASSLEGQPYEQYFGPGTRLTVT.